This T cell receptor beta chain stems from a study of blood T cell repertoires in COVID-19. At the level of the study: From T cells, B-cell-depleted T cells, or PBMCs came the material, which was cDNA or gDNA.

Authors' methods: Scientists estimated how many nucleated cells there were by amplifying reference gene primers. The method was immunoSEQ multiplex PCR; TCRdb's version includes in-frame clones alone and lacks a portion of them. The V and J calls and clone size are taken from that table; D and trimming were inferred from the DNA. Seen here are about 200,000 clones, around four fifths observed once, and the top ten hold 0.8% to 0.95%. The CDR3 contains 15 residues. V lost 7 bases to trimming and J lost 2 bases, with 12 bases between them. Germline CDR1 is LNHDA and CDR2 is SQIVND (reference sequence). Patients from Seattle were sampled longitudinally, starting during active infection.

The receptor was derived from a man aged 60 to 75 with COVID-19, enrolled during active disease. V and J are TRBV19 and TRBJ1-6; D is perhaps TRBD1 (6 bases). Sequenced sample: peripheral blood. The CDR3 DNA reads as TGTGCCAGTACTAGTAGGGGGACCTATAATTCACCCCTCCACTTT. Translating gives CASTSRGTYNSPLHF.